This paragraph reports one T cell receptor beta chain. This CDR3 contains 15 residues. Germline lookup yields CDR1 LGHDT and CDR2 YNNKEL (reference sequence). The ends lost 5 bases at V and 2 bases at J; junction bases unmatched: 4. This specimen comes from a study of control samples from healthy donors and cancer patients. Data came from immunoSEQ multiplex PCR; TCRdb stores just in-frame clones and leaves some out. The repertoire holds 85,000 to 90,000 clones, 85% seen once, with 2.1% in the top ten. The chain employs TRBV3-1 (or the pseudogene TRBV3-2) and TRBJ2-2; 8 nucleotides align to TRBD1. Material for sequencing was blood. This receptor was taken from a woman in her thirties or forties in good health. CDR3 sequence: CASSSGTGNTGELFF. Here the CDR3 DNA reads TGTGCCAGCAGCTCCGGGACAGGAAACACCGGGGAGCTGTTTTTT.